This record covers a single TCR beta chain. This clonotype occurred a few times. It has no known antigen specificity. No per-base quality is available; no much larger clone lies one base away. V lost 4 bases and J lost 6 bases; the stretch between them is 16 bases long. The germline V gene provides CDR1 SGDLS and CDR2 YYNGEE. CDR3 length: 14 amino acids, cysteine to phenylalanine. Solely the CDR3 DNA is kept, with 42 bases framed from the first base. This entry belongs to a study of early T cells in non-severe SARS-CoV-2 infection (dated by TCRdb to 2020 to 2023). Concerning the study at large: Because TCR sequencing was done on bulk RNA from unsorted whole blood, the alpha and beta chains could not be paired. Study-wide conclusions, independent of this receptor: Matching against VDJdb was skewed toward anti-spike CD8 responses, likely underestimated virus-specific expansions, and missed private and CD4 specificities.

This was a case-control study nested in a cohort of healthcare workers in London, UK, who had nasopharyngeal swab PCR tests and blood samples taken every week. Healthcare workers were enrolled in the week of the UK lockdown, from 23 to 31 March 2020, and were followed every week for up to roughly 15 weeks. The library came from 5' RACE. The sequencer was a NextSeq 500. The TCR library protocol attached unique molecular identifiers to individual cDNA molecules to correct for sequencing error and PCR bias. Both TCR alpha and beta chains were sequenced, and tight co-correlation was observed between alpha and beta sequence abundances in each sample. Concerning the study's data processing: Decombinator V4 was used to annotate TCR sequences for V gene, J gene and CDR3. TCRs were defined as expanded if a significant change between any two time points was detected under a Poisson model with p below 0.0001. Abundances of TCRs were expressed as counts per million after normalisation to the total number of TCRs sequenced in each sample. MAIT TCRs were defined by TRAV1-2 paired with TRAJ12, TRAJ20 or TRAJ33, and iNKT TCRs by TRAV10 paired with TRAJ18. VDJdb, accessed on 1 November 2021, was searched for TCRs annotated for CMV, EBV and SARS-CoV-2, and TCRs annotated for more than one antigen were excluded. TCRdb reran the public reads through fastp at Q25 and MiXCR, keeping productive beta chains. Each entry merges the rows of one CDR3 protein and shows their most common DNA and genes. The V and J calls, along with clone size, are taken from TCRdb and not from the paper's own processing. For this sample there are 50,000 to 60,000 distinct CDR3 sequences; roughly 6.2% appear just once. Of the sample, just under 4% is held by the ten largest clones.

The sequence joins TRBV9 to TRBJ1-2; the D region possibly corresponds to TRBD1 (5 bases align). The sample was whole blood. The sequence came from an adult who was a healthcare worker with PCR-confirmed SARS-CoV-2 infection or an uninfected control (not recorded which). The CDR3 here reads CASSTRQSAHGYTF. The nucleotide sequence reads as follows: TGTGCCAGCAGCACCCGACAGTCCGCCCATGGCTACACCTTC.